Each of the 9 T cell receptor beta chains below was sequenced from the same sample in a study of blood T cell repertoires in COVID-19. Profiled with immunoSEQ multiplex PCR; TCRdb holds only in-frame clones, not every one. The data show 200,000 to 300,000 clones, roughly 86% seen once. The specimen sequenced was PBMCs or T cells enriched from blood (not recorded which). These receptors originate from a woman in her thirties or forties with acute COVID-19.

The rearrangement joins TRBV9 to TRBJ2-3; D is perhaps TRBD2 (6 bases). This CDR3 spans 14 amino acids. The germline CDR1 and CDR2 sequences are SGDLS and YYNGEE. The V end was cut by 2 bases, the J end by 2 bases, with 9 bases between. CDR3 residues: CASSVDYLTDTQYF. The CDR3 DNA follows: TGTGCCAGCAGCGTGGACTATCTCACAGATACGCAGTATTTT.

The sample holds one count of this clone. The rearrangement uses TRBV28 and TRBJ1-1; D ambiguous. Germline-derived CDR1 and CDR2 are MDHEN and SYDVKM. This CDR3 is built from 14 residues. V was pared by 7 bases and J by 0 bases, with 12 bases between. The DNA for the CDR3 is TGTGCCAGCACCCAGTTCTCCCTGAACACTGAAGCTTTCTTT. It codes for CASTQFSLNTEAFF.

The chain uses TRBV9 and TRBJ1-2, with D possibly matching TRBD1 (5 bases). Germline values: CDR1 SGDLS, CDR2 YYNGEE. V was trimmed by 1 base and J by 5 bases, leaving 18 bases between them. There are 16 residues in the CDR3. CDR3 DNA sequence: TGTGCCAGCAGCGTAACCCTCTTGGGGGGTGGATATGGCTACACCTTC. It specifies CASSVTLLGGGYGYTF. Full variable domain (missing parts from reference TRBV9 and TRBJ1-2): DSGVTQTPKHLITATGQRVTLRCSPRSGDLSVYWYQQSLDQGLQFLIQYYNGEERAKGNILERFSAQQFPDLHSELNLSSLELGDSALYFCASSVTLLGGGYGYTFGSGTRLTVV.

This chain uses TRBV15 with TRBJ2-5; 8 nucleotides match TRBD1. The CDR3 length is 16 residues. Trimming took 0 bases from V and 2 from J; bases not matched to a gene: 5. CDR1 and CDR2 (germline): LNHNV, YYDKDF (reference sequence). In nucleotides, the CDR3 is TGTGCCACCAGCAGAGATAGCACAGGGGGTCAAGAGACCCAGTACTTC. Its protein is CATSRDSTGGQETQYF.

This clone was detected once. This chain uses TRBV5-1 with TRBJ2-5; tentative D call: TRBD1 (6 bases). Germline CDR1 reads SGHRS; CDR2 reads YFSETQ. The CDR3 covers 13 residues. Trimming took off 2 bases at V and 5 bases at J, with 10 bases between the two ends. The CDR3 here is CASSLQGSETQYF. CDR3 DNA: TGCGCCAGCAGCTTACAGGGCTCGGAGACCCAGTACTTC.

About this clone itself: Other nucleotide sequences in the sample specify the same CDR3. In DNA, the CDR3 is TGTGCCAGCAGCGTAGGCGGGACCTACAATGAGCAGTTCTTC. Translating it yields CASSVGGTYNEQFF. This rearrangement joins TRBV9 to TRBJ2-1; a possible D gene is TRBD2 (6 bases). V was shortened by 0 bases and J by 2 bases, with 6 bases between the two germline ends. Germline CDR1 and CDR2: SGDLS and YYNGEE. The CDR3 sequence is 14 residues long.

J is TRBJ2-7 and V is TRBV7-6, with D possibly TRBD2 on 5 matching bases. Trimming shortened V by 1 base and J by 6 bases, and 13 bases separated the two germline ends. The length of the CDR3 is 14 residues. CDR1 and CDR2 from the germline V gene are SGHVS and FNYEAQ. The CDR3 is CASSLGLASGEQYF. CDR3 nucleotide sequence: TGTGCCAGCAGCTTAGGGCTAGCCAGCGGCGAGCAGTACTTC.

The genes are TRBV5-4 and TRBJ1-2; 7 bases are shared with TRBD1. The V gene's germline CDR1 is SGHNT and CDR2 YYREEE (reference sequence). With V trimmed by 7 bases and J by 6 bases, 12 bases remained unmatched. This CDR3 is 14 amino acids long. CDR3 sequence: CASPLAGGSDGYTF. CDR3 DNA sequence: TGTGCCAGCCCCCTTGCAGGGGGTTCGGATGGCTACACCTTC.

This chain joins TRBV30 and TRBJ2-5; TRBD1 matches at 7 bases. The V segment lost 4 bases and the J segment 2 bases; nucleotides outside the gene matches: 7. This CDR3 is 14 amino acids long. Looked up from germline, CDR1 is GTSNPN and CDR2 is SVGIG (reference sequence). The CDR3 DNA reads TGTGCCTGGACCAGACCGGGACAGCAAGAGACCCAGTACTTC. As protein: CAWTRPGQQETQYF.